Listed below are T cell receptor beta chains from one sample, sequenced in a study of regulatory T cells in long-lasting Graves disease. MiXCR, run by TCRdb on the multiplex PCR reads, gives a single entry per CDR3 protein. The sample records about 660,000 distinct CDR3 sequences, 30% being singletons. The input for sequencing was peripheral blood mononuclear cells (PBMCs), taken when the disease was refractory, from a patient treated with antithyroid drugs. These receptors all come from a female donor with Graves disease. The CDR3 runs from the conserved cysteine through the conserved F or W. D genes are given only for firm matches. Not every row has a clone size; where given, it reads once, few, many or a size class.

d_call	v_call	j_call	clone_size	cdr3_aa	cdr3_nt
TRBD2	TRBV6-5	TRBJ2-7	few	CASSYVSGTSGRVAYEQYF	TGTGCCAGCAGTTACGTTTCCGGGACTAGCGGGAGAGTAGCCTACGAGCAGTACTTC
TRBD1	TRBV25-1	TRBJ2-5	NA	CAGSEYPQGAGETQYF	TGTGCCGGCAGTGAATATCCCCAGGGGGCAGGGGAGACCCAGTACTTC
NA	TRBV6-1	TRBJ1-1	few	CASSTRRVRGTNTEAFF	TGTGCCAGCAGTACCCGCCGGGTGAGGGGAACGAACACTGAAGCTTTCTTT
NA	TRBV11-1	TRBJ2-7	NA	CASSLNLPGRAYF	TGTGCCAGCAGCTTAAATCTTCCGGGAAGGGCGTACTTC
NA	TRBV5-1	TRBJ2-7	NA	CASSLDVTTSPEQYF	TGCGCCAGCAGCTTGGATGTGACAACCTCTCCCGAGCAGTACTTC
TRBD1	TRBV11-2	TRBJ2-5	many	CASSFSRGQGSQYF	TGTGCCAGCAGCTTCTCGCGGGGACAGGGGAGCCAGTACTTC
NA	TRBV27	TRBJ1-2	NA	CASSPGLGYGYTF	TGTGCCAGCAGCCCAGGGTTGGGGTATGGCTACACCTTC
NA	TRBV2	TRBJ2-7	NA	CASSVSGPSSYEQYF	TGTGCCAGCAGTGTTTCGGGTCCTTCCTCCTACGAGCAGTACTTC
NA	TRBV10-1	TRBJ1-2	NA	CASSPEGSYGYTF	TGCGCCAGCAGCCCAGAGGGCTCCTATGGCTACACCTTC
TRBD2	TRBV6-5	TRBJ2-7	few	CASSYRASGSYEQYF	TGTGCCAGCAGTTACAGGGCTAGCGGGAGTTACGAGCAGTACTTC
TRBD1	TRBV7-9	TRBJ2-5	NA	CASSQWDSQETQYF	TGTGCCAGCAGCCAGTGGGACAGCCAAGAGACCCAGTACTTC
NA	TRBV30	TRBJ1-5	few	CAWSEGAGSNQPQHF	TGTGCCTGGAGTGAAGGGGCGGGAAGCAATCAGCCCCAGCATTTT
NA	TRBV2	TRBJ2-7	many	CASSGPQGGEQYF	TGTGCCAGCAGTGGACCCCAGGGTGGCGAGCAGTACTTC
NA	TRBV30	TRBJ1-5	NA	CAWSVRGPPRNQPQHF	TGTGCCTGGAGTGTACGAGGGCCCCCGCGCAATCAGCCCCAGCATTTT
TRBD2	TRBV13	TRBJ2-5	NA	CASSSRTSGRAVETQYF	TGTGCCAGCAGCTCAAGGACTAGCGGGAGGGCCGTGGAGACCCAGTACTTC
TRBD2	TRBV28	TRBJ2-5	many	CASSPTGGETQYF	TGTGCCAGCAGTCCTACGGGGGGAGAGACCCAGTACTTC
TRBD1	TRBV4-1	TRBJ1-5	few	CASSQWVHRGSNQPQHF	TGCGCCAGCAGCCAATGGGTGCACAGGGGCAGCAATCAGCCCCAGCATTTT
NA	TRBV12-3/TRBV12-4	TRBJ1-5	NA	CASSLHFNQPQHF	TGTGCCAGCAGTTTACACTTCAATCAGCCCCAGCATTTT
NA	TRBV19	TRBJ1-1	NA	CASKVERNTEAFF	TGTGCCAGTAAGGTGGAGAGGAACACTGAAGCTTTCTTT
NA	TRBV6-4	TRBJ2-1	few	CASSYNGQISYNEQFF	TGTGCCAGCAGTTACAACGGACAGATTTCCTACAATGAGCAGTTCTTC
NA	TRBV12-3/TRBV12-4	TRBJ2-3	NA	CASMVADTQYF	TGTGCCAGCATGGTCGCTGATACGCAGTATTTT
NA	TRBV24-1	TRBJ2-2	few	CATSAYGAGELFF	TGTGCCACCAGTGCATACGGAGCCGGGGAGCTGTTTTTT
TRBD2	TRBV13	TRBJ2-7	few	CASSSFGGRAYEQYF	TGTGCCAGCAGCTCCTTTGGAGGGAGGGCATACGAGCAGTACTTC
TRBD1	TRBV15	TRBJ1-2	few	CATSRADRVGYGYTF	TGTGCCACCAGCAGAGCCGACAGGGTGGGCTATGGCTACACCTTC
NA	TRBV6-1	TRBJ1-5	NA	CASSHTVAGHSNSNQPQHF	TGTGCCAGCAGCCACACCGTGGCGGGACACTCTAATAGCAATCAGCCCCAGCATTTT
TRBD1	TRBV12-3/TRBV12-4	TRBJ1-2	many	CASKTGTDFGGYTF	TGTGCCAGCAAGACCGGGACAGATTTCGGCGGCTACACCTTC
NA	TRBV11-1	TRBJ1-2	few	CASSVDSRVGGYTF	TGTGCCAGCAGCGTGGATTCCCGGGTCGGGGGCTACACCTTC
TRBD2	TRBV30	TRBJ2-2	NA	CAWSVRRREGRISTGELFF	TGTGCCTGGAGTGTTCGCCGGCGGGAGGGCCGGATTAGCACCGGGGAGCTGTTTTTT
TRBD1	TRBV12-5	TRBJ1-2	NA	CASSGTDGYGYTF	TGTGCTAGTTCCGGGACAGATGGCTATGGCTACACCTTC
NA	TRBV28	TRBJ1-2	many	CASSLFQDGYGYTF	TGTGCCAGCAGTTTATTTCAGGATGGCTATGGCTACACCTTC
TRBD2	TRBV28	TRBJ2-1	NA	CASRLTQTSGRSGVYNEQFF	TGTGCCAGCAGACTTACCCAGACTAGCGGGAGGTCGGGGGTCTACAATGAGCAGTTCTTC
NA	TRBV11-3	TRBJ2-7	NA	CASSLGWEEQYF	TGTGCCAGCAGCTTAGGTTGGGAAGAGCAGTACTTC
NA	TRBV28	TRBJ1-1	NA	CASTLLGDTNTEAFF	TGTGCCAGCACCCTCCTCGGGGACACGAACACTGAAGCTTTCTTT
TRBD1	TRBV30	TRBJ1-2	few	CAWGGQGNGYTF	TGTGCCTGGGGCGGACAGGGTAATGGCTACACCTTC
NA	TRBV12-3/TRBV12-4	TRBJ1-2	many	CASSEGARPHGYTF	TGTGCCAGCAGTGAGGGTGCCAGGCCCCATGGCTACACCTTC
TRBD2	TRBV20-1	TRBJ2-5	NA	CSARDLAGEETQYF	TGCAGTGCTAGAGATCTAGCGGGAGAAGAGACCCAGTACTTC
NA	TRBV6-1	TRBJ2-6	many	CASSEQGTGANVLTF	TGTGCCAGCAGTGAACAGGGGACAGGGGCCAACGTCCTGACTTTC
NA	TRBV7-3	TRBJ2-5	NA	CASSLTPVPQETQYF	TGTGCCAGCAGCTTAACGCCTGTACCGCAAGAGACCCAGTACTTC
TRBD1	TRBV30	TRBJ2-7	NA	CAWSRQGALEQYF	TGTGCCTGGAGTAGACAGGGGGCTCTCGAGCAGTACTTC
NA	TRBV3-1	TRBJ2-7	many	CASSQGSSYEQYF	TGTGCCAGCAGCCAAGGTAGCTCCTACGAGCAGTACTTC
NA	TRBV27	TRBJ2-7	NA	CASSATGFSSYEQYF	TGTGCCAGCAGTGCAACAGGGTTTAGCTCCTACGAGCAGTACTTC
NA	TRBV28	TRBJ1-1	few	CASSYEVAEAFF	TGTGCCAGCAGTTATGAAGTAGCTGAAGCTTTCTTT
NA	TRBV30	TRBJ2-7	few	CAWRQGQWEQYF	TGTGCCTGGCGTCAGGGGCAGTGGGAGCAGTACTTC
NA	TRBV7-2	TRBJ1-5	few	CASSFQSWGGTNQPQHF	TGTGCCAGCAGCTTCCAATCATGGGGGGGCACCAATCAGCCCCAGCATTTT
NA	TRBV14	TRBJ1-2	NA	CASSQEGAGGYTF	TGTGCCAGCAGCCAAGAGGGGGCTGGTGGCTACACCTTC
TRBD1	TRBV27	TRBJ2-6	NA	CASSLRGRGPGGANVLTF	TGTGCCAGCAGCCTCCGGGGCAGGGGGCCGGGTGGGGCCAACGTCCTGACTTTC
NA	TRBV6-2/TRBV6-3	TRBJ2-1	NA	CASTSGTYNEQFF	TGTGCCAGCACCTCGGGGACCTACAATGAGCAGTTCTTC
NA	TRBV12-3/TRBV12-4	TRBJ1-2	many	CASSARRIYGYTF	TGTGCCAGCAGTGCGCGGAGGATCTATGGCTACACCTTC
NA	TRBV5-1	TRBJ1-1	few	CASSLDNRSSFAEAFF	TGCGCCAGCAGCTTGGATAATAGGTCGAGTTTCGCTGAAGCTTTCTTT
NA	TRBV5-1	TRBJ2-3	NA	CASSKVGRASTDTQYF	TGCGCCAGCAGCAAGGTTGGCAGGGCTAGCACAGATACGCAGTATTTT
NA	TRBV4-1	TRBJ2-3	NA	CASSQDGGVIDTQYF	TGCGCCAGCAGCCAAGATGGCGGAGTAATAGATACGCAGTATTTT
NA	TRBV5-4	TRBJ1-5	few	CASSLVPNSNQPQHF	TGTGCCAGCAGCTTGGTTCCTAATAGCAATCAGCCCCAGCATTTT
TRBD2	TRBV2	TRBJ2-1	few	CASSETSGKNEQFF	TGTGCCAGCAGTGAGACTAGCGGGAAAAATGAGCAGTTCTTC
NA	TRBV6-1	TRBJ1-4	many	CASSGLVGVVNEKLFF	TGTGCCAGCAGTGGGCTTGTTGGGGTGGTGAATGAAAAACTGTTTTTT
TRBD1	TRBV7-9	TRBJ1-2	once	CASSGTTGDYGYTF	TGTGCCAGCAGCGGTACTACAGGGGACTATGGCTACACCTTC
NA	TRBV6-1	TRBJ1-5	few	CASIISGTGYSNQPQHF	TGTGCCAGCATTATTTCAGGAACAGGTTATAGCAATCAGCCCCAGCATTTT
TRBD2	TRBV19	TRBJ2-7	many	CASSVGTSGYEQYF	TGTGCCAGCAGCGTAGGGACTAGCGGATACGAGCAGTACTTC